The 28 T cell receptor beta chains below all came from one sample that was sequenced in a study of response to subunit inactivated influenza vaccine. TCRdb fed the RT-PCR reads into MiXCR, producing one record per CDR3 protein. The sample lists about 520,000 distinct CDR3 sequences, about 7.2% occurring once. The input for sequencing was PBMCs from blood, taken 23 to 25 months after vaccination. These receptor sequences come from a man between 50 and 75 years old who received an inactivated influenza vaccine.

This clonotype turned up a few times. V and J are TRBV6-5 and TRBJ2-7; 9 bases are a match to TRBD2. This CDR3 region has 16 residues. Per the germline V gene, CDR1 is MNHEY and CDR2 is SVGAGI. The trim removed 0 bases at V and 1 base at J, leaving 4 bases unmatched. CDR3: CASSYSTSGPSYEQYF. The CDR3 DNA is TGTGCCAGCAGTTACTCAACTAGCGGGCCTTCCTACGAGCAGTACTTC.

V and J are TRBV20-1 and TRBJ2-3; maybe TRBD2 (6 bases). The CDR3 runs to 15 residues. V was shortened by 6 bases and J by 2 bases, with 18 bases between the two germline ends. CDR1 and CDR2 from the germline V gene are DFQATT and SNEGSKA (reference sequence). The CDR3 coding sequence is TGCAGTGCAATTCAGGGAGCGGGCCCCACAGATACGCAGTATTTT. Residues: CSAIQGAGPTDTQYF.

This clonotype has only a few counts. This chain uses TRBV20-1 with TRBJ1-1; 7 positions match TRBD1. V lost 6 bases, J lost 2 bases, and 6 bases stayed unmatched. The CDR3 has 13 amino acids. Per the germline V gene, CDR1 is DFQATT and CDR2 is SNEGSKA (reference sequence). CDR3 nucleotide sequence: TGCAGTGCAACCCGACAGGGAAACACTGAAGCTTTCTTT. It translates to CSATRQGNTEAFF.

This clonotype was counted a few times. The chain links TRBV4-3 to TRBJ2-3, with 13 bases matching TRBD2. The ends lost 3 bases at V and 6 bases at J; junction bases unmatched: 6. The CDR3 spans 16 residues. CDR1 is LGHNA, CDR2 YSLEER, per germline. The CDR3 DNA follows: TGCGCCAGCAGCCAGACGGGGACTAGCGGGGTCGATACGCAGTATTTT. Amino acids: CASSQTGTSGVDTQYF.

This clonotype was seen many times. The gene calls are TRBV20-1 and TRBJ1-2; D is uncertain. V lost 4 bases, J lost 8 bases, and 17 bases lay in between. This CDR3 region has 13 residues. In germline, CDR1 is DFQATT, CDR2 SNEGSKA (reference sequence). The DNA of the CDR3 is TGCAGTGCTAAAATGGGTCCGTCAGGAGGCTACACCTTC. Protein product: CSAKMGPSGGYTF.

This clonotype has a handful of counts. The chain combines TRBV20-1 with TRBJ2-3; D ambiguous. CDR1 and CDR2 from the germline V gene are DFQATT and SNEGSKA (reference sequence). The CDR3 loop spans 12 amino acids. V gave up 3 bases and J gave up 5 bases, with 9 bases separating them. CDR3 sequence: CSARYYGDTQYF. The CDR3 coding sequence is TGCAGTGCTAGGTACTATGGAGATACGCAGTATTTT.

This clonotype showed up many times. The J gene is TRBJ2-7, the V gene TRBV5-5, with D possibly matching TRBD2 (5 bases). There are 13 residues in the CDR3. Trimming removed 4 bases at V and 2 bases at J, with 10 bases between. The germline V gene encodes CDR1 SGHKS and CDR2 YYEKEE (reference sequence). The CDR3 DNA sequence: TGTGCCAGCAGCCGTCCCGGGACCTACGAGCAGTACTTC. Translating gives CASSRPGTYEQYF.

This chain joins TRBV12-3 or TRBV12-4 and TRBJ2-1; D is ambiguous. This CDR3 spans 15 amino acids. Trimming removed 5 bases at V and 2 bases at J, with 13 bases between. This chain's CDR3 is CASSGPFPAYNEQFF. The CDR3 DNA reads as TGTGCCAGCAGTGGCCCTTTCCCCGCCTACAATGAGCAGTTCTTC.

This clonotype was detected ten times or more. The J gene is TRBJ2-5, the V gene TRBV6-5; 9 positions match TRBD2. V shed 2 bases, J shed 5 bases, and the junction held 6 bases outside the gene matches. The germline CDR1 and CDR2 sequences are MNHEY and SVGAGI. This CDR3 contains 15 residues. This CDR3 reads CASSYEPAGGETQYF. The DNA for the CDR3 is TGTGCCAGCAGTTACGAGCCAGCGGGGGGTGAGACCCAGTACTTC.

V is TRBV6-2 or TRBV6-3 and J is TRBJ2-1, with 11 positions matching TRBD1. CDR3 length: 16 residues. Germline trimming cut 6 bases from V and 7 bases from J; bases unmatched to any gene: 11. Germline V CDR1 and CDR2: MNHEY, SVGEGT. The CDR3, as DNA: TGTGCCAGCAGCCACGGGTGGACAGGGGGCAGGAATGAGCAGTTCTTC. Translating gives CASSHGWTGGRNEQFF.

This clonotype was observed many times. The genes are TRBV30 and TRBJ2-2; D perhaps matches TRBD2 (7 bases). Trimming took off 7 bases at V and 7 bases at J, with 22 bases between the two ends. This CDR3 spans 15 amino acids. Looked up from germline, CDR1 is GTSNPN and CDR2 is SVGIG (reference sequence). CDR3: CASLPPGGGFGELFF. The CDR3 DNA sequence: TGTGCCTCACTTCCACCGGGCGGGGGCTTCGGGGAGCTGTTTTTT.

This clonotype was counted ten times or more. The rearrangement uses TRBV6-2 or TRBV6-3 and TRBJ2-3, with D perhaps TRBD2 (6 bases). This CDR3 spans 16 amino acids. V was shortened by 7 bases and J by 4 bases, with 21 bases between the two germline ends. The germline CDR1 and CDR2 sequences are MNHEY and SVGEGT. CDR3: CASMTSTRLFADTQYF. In DNA, the CDR3 is TGTGCCAGCATGACCTCGACTAGGCTGTTCGCAGATACGCAGTATTTT.

This clonotype was seen a few times. The V and J genes are TRBV15 and TRBJ1-2; 9 bases are a match to TRBD1. The CDR3 is 16 residues long. J lost 2 bases, V lost 0 bases, and 4 bases had no gene match. Germline V lookup: CDR1 LNHNV, CDR2 YYDKDF (reference sequence). The CDR3 DNA is TGTGCCACCAGCAGAGAATCAACAGGGGGCAACTATGGCTACACCTTC. Protein: CATSRESTGGNYGYTF.

This rearrangement joins TRBV9 to TRBJ2-1, with D possibly TRBD1 on 5 matching bases. Germline V CDR1 and CDR2: SGDLS, YYNGEE. The CDR3 has 15 residues. V was cut by 0 bases and J by 7 bases, with 14 bases left in between. CDR3 coding DNA: TGTGCCAGCAGCGTAGAAGTCGCAGGGAAGAATGAGCAGTTCTTC. As protein: CASSVEVAGKNEQFF.

This clonotype was seen more than once but under ten times. The rearrangement uses TRBV6-1 and TRBJ2-7; 11 bases match TRBD1. The germline gives CDR1 MNHNS, CDR2 SASEGT. The CDR3 totals 14 residues. The V segment lost 7 bases and the J segment 4 bases; nucleotides outside the gene matches: 6. CDR3 loop: CASKYGTGGYEQYF. The CDR3 nucleotides are TGTGCCAGCAAGTACGGGACAGGGGGGTACGAGCAGTACTTC.

The CDR3 coding sequence is TGTGCCAGCAGTACCCGGGACAGGACTCAGCCCCAGCATTTT. It encodes CASSTRDRTQPQHF. This chain links TRBV12-3 or TRBV12-4 with TRBJ1-5; 8 bases fit TRBD1. Trimming at V came to 5 bases and at J to 6 bases, leaving 6 bases not matched to a gene. The length of the CDR3 is 14 residues.

This clonotype was observed a few times. The chain employs TRBV28 and TRBJ1-5; D is perhaps TRBD1 (5 bases). V was cut by 3 bases and J by 2 bases, with 20 bases left in between. The CDR3 sequence is 18 residues long. Germline-derived CDR1 and CDR2 are MDHEN and SYDVKM. CDR3 sequence (DNA): TGTGCCAGCAGTTTTGAGGCCCGTCAGGGTTTGCGCAATCAGCCCCAGCATTTT. Translating it yields CASSFEARQGLRNQPQHF.

The chain joins TRBV12-3 or TRBV12-4 to TRBJ1-2; 8 bases agree with TRBD1. The CDR3 spans 14 residues. The trim removed 4 bases at V and 8 bases at J, leaving 9 bases unmatched. This chain's CDR3 is CASSSSDRVVGYTF. In DNA, the CDR3 is TGTGCCAGCAGTTCCTCGGACAGGGTTGTCGGCTACACCTTC.

This clonotype was seen only a few times. This sequence joins TRBV9 and TRBJ2-3, with a weak D call TRBD2 (5 bases). Trimming removed 3 bases at V and 2 bases at J, with 13 bases between. Germline loops: CDR1 SGDLS, CDR2 YYNGEE. This CDR3 region has 15 residues. This CDR3 is CASSASGGFTDTQYF. The CDR3 coding sequence is TGTGCCAGCAGCGCCAGCGGAGGATTCACAGATACGCAGTATTTT.

The sample holds a few counts of this clonotype. The chain carries TRBV4-3 and TRBJ2-2; D ambiguous. The CDR3 totals 14 residues. Germline loops: CDR1 LGHNA, CDR2 YSLEER. The germline V and J ends were trimmed by 1 base and 8 bases, with 11 bases remaining between them. The CDR3 coding sequence is TGCGCCAGCAGCCAAGGCATGGATGTTGGGGAGCTGTTTTTT. Amino acids: CASSQGMDVGELFF.

This clonotype was seen many times. V and J are TRBV29-1 and TRBJ2-3; D might be TRBD1 or TRBD2, each matching 5 bases. The CDR3 has 12 amino acids. V lost 6 bases and J 3 bases, leaving 10 bases between the germline ends. In germline, CDR1 is SQVTM, CDR2 ANQGSEA. CDR3 residues: CSVGTETDTQYF. CDR3 DNA sequence: TGCAGCGTGGGGACCGAGACAGATACGCAGTATTTT.

The rearrangement uses TRBV7-2 and TRBJ2-7, with 9 nucleotides matching TRBD1. V was pared by 0 bases and J by 6 bases, with 3 bases of the junction left unmatched. The CDR3 extends over 14 amino acids. The germline V gene has CDR1 SGHTA and CDR2 FQGNSA. The CDR3 coding sequence is TGTGCCAGCAGCTTAGCGGGACAGGGTTTCGAGCAGTACTTC. Encoded protein: CASSLAGQGFEQYF.

This rearrangement joins TRBV18 to TRBJ2-7; D is undetermined. Germline V CDR1 and CDR2: KGHSH, LQKENI. This CDR3 is 14 amino acids long. Trimming removed 1 base from V and 3 bases from J, with 10 bases in between. The CDR3, as DNA: TGTGCCAGCTCACCACTAGTGACGGTCTACGAGCAGTACTTC. Protein product: CASSPLVTVYEQYF.

Only a few counts were recorded for this clonotype. CDR3 nucleotide sequence: TGTGCCAGCAGTTTTCGGGTGTCTCAAGAGACCCAGTACTTC. Protein: CASSFRVSQETQYF. This chain links TRBV12-3 or TRBV12-4 with TRBJ2-5; D uncertain. V was shortened by 3 bases and J by 2 bases, with 10 bases between the two germline ends. This CDR3 is 14 amino acids long.

The rearrangement joins TRBV2 to TRBJ1-5; D remains ambiguous. Germline V gene lookup returns CDR1 SNHLY and CDR2 FYNNEI. The CDR3 runs 14 residues. V lost 0 bases and J 4 bases, leaving 7 bases between the germline ends. The CDR3 DNA reads as TGTGCCAGCAGTGAAGCGACACAAAATCAGCCCCAGCATTTT. Amino acids: CASSEATQNQPQHF.

This clonotype was observed at least ten times. The chain joins TRBV20-1 to TRBJ2-3; 8 bases align to TRBD2. Germline CDR1 is DFQATT and CDR2 is SNEGSKA (reference sequence). There are 15 residues in the CDR3. Trimming took 0 bases from V and 6 from J; bases not matched to a gene: 8. CDR3 in amino acids: CSAREGTLAGDTQYF. The CDR3 bases are TGCAGTGCTAGAGAAGGGACCTTAGCGGGGGATACGCAGTATTTT.

This clonotype was seen more than once but under ten times. V gene TRBV20-1 combines with J gene TRBJ2-4; either TRBD1 or TRBD2 may fit D (6 bases each). The CDR3 spans 11 residues. The V end was cut by 7 bases, the J end by 6 bases, with 10 bases between. Germline V gene lookup returns CDR1 DFQATT and CDR2 SNEGSKA (reference sequence). This CDR3 is CSGGRGNIQYF. In nucleotides, the CDR3 is TGCAGTGGGGGGCGGGGAAACATTCAGTACTTC.

The chain is built from TRBV11-1 and TRBJ2-1; D is uncertain. The germline gives CDR1 SGHAT, CDR2 FQDESV (reference sequence). This CDR3 spans 13 amino acids. V was clipped by 1 base and J by 9 bases, with 10 bases between them. The DNA of the CDR3 is TGTGCCAGCAGCTTAGGTAGGCCGGGTGAGCAGTTCTTC. It translates to CASSLGRPGEQFF.